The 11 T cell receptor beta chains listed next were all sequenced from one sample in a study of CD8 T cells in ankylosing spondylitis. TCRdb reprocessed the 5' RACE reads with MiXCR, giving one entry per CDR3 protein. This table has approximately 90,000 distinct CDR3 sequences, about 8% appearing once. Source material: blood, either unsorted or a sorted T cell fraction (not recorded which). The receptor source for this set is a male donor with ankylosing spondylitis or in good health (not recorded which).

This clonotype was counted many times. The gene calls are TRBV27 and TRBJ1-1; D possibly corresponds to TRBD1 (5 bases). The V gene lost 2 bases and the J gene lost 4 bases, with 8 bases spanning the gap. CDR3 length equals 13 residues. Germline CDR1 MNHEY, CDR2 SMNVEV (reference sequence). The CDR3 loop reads CASSLGGATEAFF. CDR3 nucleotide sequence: TGTGCCAGCAGTTTAGGTGGGGCCACTGAAGCTTTCTTT.

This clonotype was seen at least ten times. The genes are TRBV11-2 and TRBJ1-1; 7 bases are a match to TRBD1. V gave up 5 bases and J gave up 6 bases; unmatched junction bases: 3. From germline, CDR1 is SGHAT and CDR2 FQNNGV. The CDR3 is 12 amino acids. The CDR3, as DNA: TGTGCCAGCAGCCGGGGACAGCCTGAAGCTTTCTTT. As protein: CASSRGQPEAFF. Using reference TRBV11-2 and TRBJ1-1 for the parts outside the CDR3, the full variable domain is EAGVAQSPRYKIIEKRQSVAFWCNPISGHATLYWYQQILGQGPKLLIQFQNNGVVDDSQLPKDRFSAERLKGVDSTLKIQPAKLEDSAVYLCASSRGQPEAFFGQGTRLTVV.

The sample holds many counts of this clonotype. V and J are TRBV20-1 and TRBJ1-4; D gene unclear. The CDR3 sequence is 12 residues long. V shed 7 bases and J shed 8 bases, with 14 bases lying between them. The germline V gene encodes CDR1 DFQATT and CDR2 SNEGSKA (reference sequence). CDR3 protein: CSVPELGEKLFF. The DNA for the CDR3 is TGCAGTGTTCCTGAACTTGGAGAAAAACTGTTTTTT.

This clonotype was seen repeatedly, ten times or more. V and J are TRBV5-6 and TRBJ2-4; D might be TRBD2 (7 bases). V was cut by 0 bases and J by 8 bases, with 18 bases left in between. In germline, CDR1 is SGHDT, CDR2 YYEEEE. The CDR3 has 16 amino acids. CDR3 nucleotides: TGTGCCAGCAGCTTGGGGTTCGGGGGGCGCGGTTACATTCAGTACTTC. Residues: CASSLGFGGRGYIQYF. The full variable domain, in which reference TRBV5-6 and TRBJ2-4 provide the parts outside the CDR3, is DAGVTQSPTHLIKTRGQQVTLRCSPKSGHDTVSWYQQALGQGPQFIFQYYEEEERQRGNFPDRFSGHQFPNYSSELNVNALLLGDSALYLCASSLGFGGRGYIQYFGAGTRLSVL.

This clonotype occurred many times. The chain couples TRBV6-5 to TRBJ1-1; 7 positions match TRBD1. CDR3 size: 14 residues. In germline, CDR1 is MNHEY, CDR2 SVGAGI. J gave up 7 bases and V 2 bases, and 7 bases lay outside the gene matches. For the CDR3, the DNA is TGTGCCAGCAGTTACCTACAGGGGCGCCATGAAGCTTTCTTT. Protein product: CASSYLQGRHEAFF.

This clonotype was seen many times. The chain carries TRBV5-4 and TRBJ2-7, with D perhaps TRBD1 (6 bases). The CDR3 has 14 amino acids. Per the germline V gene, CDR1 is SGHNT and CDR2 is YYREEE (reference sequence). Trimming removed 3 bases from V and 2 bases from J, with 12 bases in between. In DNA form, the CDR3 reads TGTGCCAGCAGCTCATGGACAGCGACCTACGAGCAGTACTTC. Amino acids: CASSSWTATYEQYF.

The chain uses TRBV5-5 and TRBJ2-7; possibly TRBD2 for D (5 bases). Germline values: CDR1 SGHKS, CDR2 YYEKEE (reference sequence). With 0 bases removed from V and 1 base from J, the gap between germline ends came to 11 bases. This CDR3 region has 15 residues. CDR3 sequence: CASSLVGSGSYEQYF. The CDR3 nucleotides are TGTGCCAGCAGCTTGGTGGGATCGGGATCCTACGAGCAGTACTTC.

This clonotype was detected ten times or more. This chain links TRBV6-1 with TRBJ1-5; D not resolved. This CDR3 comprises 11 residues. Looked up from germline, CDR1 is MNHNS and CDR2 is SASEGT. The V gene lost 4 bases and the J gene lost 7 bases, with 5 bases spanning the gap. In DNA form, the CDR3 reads TGTGCCAGCAGTGGATTCCAGCCCCAGCATTTT. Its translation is CASSGFQPQHF.

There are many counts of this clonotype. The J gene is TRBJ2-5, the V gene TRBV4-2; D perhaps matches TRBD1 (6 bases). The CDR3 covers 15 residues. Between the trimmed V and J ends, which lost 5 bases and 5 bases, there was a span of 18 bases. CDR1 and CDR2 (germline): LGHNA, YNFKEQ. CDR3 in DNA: TGTGCCAGCAGCGCGTCTTCCGGGGACAAGGAGACCCAGTACTTC. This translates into CASSASSGDKETQYF.

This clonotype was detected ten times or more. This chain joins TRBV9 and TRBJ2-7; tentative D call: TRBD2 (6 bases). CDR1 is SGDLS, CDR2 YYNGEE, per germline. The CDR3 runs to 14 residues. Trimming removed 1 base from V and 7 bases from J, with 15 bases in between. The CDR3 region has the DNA TGTGCCAGCAGCGTATCCGGGGGATTGGGTGAGCAGTACTTC. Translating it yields CASSVSGGLGEQYF.

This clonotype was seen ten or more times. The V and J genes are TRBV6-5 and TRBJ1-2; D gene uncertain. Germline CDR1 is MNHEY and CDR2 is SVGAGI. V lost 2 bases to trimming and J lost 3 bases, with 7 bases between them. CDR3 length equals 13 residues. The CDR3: CASSYAPDYGYTF. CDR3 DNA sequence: TGTGCCAGCAGTTACGCCCCCGACTATGGCTACACCTTC.